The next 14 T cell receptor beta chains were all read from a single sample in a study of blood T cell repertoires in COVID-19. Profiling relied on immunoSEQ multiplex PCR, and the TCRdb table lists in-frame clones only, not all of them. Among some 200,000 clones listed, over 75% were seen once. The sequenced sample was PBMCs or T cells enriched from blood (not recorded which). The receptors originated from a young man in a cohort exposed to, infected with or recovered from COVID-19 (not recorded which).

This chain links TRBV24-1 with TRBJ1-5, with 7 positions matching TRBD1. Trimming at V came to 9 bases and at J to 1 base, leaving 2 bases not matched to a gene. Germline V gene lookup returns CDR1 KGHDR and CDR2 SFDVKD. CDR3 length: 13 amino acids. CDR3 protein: CATAQGSNQPQHF. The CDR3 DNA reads TGTGCCACCGCACAGGGGAGCAATCAGCCCCAGCATTTT.

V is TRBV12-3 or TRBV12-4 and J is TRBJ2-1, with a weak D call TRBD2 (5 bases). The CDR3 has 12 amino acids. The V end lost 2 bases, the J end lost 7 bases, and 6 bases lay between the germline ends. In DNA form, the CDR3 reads TGTGCCAGCAGTTTAAGGAGGAATGAGCAGTTCTTC. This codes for CASSLRRNEQFF.

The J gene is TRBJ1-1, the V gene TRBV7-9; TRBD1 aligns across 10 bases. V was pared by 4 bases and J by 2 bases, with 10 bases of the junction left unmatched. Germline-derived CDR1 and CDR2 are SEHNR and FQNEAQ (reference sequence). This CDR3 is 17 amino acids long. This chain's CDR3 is CASSSTRDRGPNTEAFF. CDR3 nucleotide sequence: TGTGCCAGCAGCTCGACCCGGGACAGGGGTCCTAACACTGAAGCTTTCTTT.

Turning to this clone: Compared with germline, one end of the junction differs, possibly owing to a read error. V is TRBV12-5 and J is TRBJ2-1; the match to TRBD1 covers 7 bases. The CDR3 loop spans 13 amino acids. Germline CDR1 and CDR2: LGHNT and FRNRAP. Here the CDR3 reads CASGLIPGQSPVF. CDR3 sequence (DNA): TGTGCTAGTGGTTTGATACCGGGACAGTCTCCCGTCTTC.

CDR3 DNA: TGCAGCGTTGCCACAGGGTACGCTTTCTTT. Encoded protein: CSVATGYAFF. J is TRBJ1-1 and V is TRBV29-1, with D possibly matching TRBD1 (6 bases). V was pared by 4 bases and J by 11 bases, with 11 bases between. Germline V gene lookup returns CDR1 SQVTM and CDR2 ANQGSEA. The CDR3 extends over 10 amino acids.

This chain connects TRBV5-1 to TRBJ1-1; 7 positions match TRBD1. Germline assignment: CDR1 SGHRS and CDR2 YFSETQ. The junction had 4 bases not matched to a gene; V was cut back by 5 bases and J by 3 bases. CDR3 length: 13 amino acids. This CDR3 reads CASSPGGDTEAFF. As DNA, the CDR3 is TGCGCCAGCAGTCCAGGGGGTGACACTGAAGCTTTCTTT.

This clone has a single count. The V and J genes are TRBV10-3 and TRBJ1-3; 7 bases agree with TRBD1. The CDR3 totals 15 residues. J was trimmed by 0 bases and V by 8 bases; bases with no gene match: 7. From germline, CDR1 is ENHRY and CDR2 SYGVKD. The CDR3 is CAIQQGKGSGNTIYF. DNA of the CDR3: TGTGCCATCCAACAGGGGAAGGGCTCTGGAAACACCATATATTTT.

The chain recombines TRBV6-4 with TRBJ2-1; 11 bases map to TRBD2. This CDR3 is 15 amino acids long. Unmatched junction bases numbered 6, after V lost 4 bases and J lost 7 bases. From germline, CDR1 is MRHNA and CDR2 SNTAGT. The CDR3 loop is CASSGGLADVNEQFF. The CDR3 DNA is TGTGCCAGCAGTGGGGGACTAGCGGACGTAAATGAGCAGTTCTTC.

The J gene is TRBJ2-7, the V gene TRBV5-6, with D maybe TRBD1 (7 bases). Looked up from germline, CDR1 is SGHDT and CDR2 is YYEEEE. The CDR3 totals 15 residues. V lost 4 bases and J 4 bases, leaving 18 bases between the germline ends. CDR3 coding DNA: TGTGCCAGCAGCCTGGACTACGGGACAGCTTACGAGCAGTACTTC. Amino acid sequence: CASSLDYGTAYEQYF.

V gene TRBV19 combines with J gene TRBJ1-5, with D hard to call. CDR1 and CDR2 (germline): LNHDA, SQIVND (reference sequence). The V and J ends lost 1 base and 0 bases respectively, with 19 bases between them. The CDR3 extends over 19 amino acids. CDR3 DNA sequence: TGTGCCAGTAGTATAGCTGGTGCTCGGCTAGCTTATAGCAATCAGCCCCAGCATTTT. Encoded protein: CASSIAGARLAYSNQPQHF.

CDR3 DNA sequence: TGTGCCAGCCTACCATCGGACAGGACGCATAATTCACCCCTCCACTTT. It is translated as CASLPSDRTHNSPLHF. The chain links TRBV28 to TRBJ1-6; 7 bases are a match to TRBD1. The CDR3 has 16 residues. V trimming: 8 bases; J trimming: 5 bases; junction bases outside the gene matches: 12. Germline loops: CDR1 MDHEN, CDR2 SYDVKM.

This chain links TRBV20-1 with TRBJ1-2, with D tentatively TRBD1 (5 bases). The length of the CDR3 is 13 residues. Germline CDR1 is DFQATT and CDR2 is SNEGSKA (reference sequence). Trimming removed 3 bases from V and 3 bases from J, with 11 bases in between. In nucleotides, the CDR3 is TGCAGTGCTAGTACAGGACGAGACTATGGCTACACCTTC. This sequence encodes CSASTGRDYGYTF.

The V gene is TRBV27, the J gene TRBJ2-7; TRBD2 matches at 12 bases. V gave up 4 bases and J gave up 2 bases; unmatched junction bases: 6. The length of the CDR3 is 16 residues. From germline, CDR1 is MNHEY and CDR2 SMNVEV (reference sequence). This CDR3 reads CASSSTRLAGAYEQYF. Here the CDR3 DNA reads TGTGCCAGCAGTTCCACCCGACTAGCGGGAGCCTACGAGCAGTACTTC.

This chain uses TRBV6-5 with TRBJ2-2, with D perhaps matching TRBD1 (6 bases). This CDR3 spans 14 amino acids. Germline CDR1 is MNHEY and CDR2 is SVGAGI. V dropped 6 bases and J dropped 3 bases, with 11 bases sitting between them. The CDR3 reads CASSNRADTGELFF. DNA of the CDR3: TGTGCCAGCAGCAACAGGGCGGACACCGGGGAGCTGTTTTTT.